The clone carrying this TCR beta chain was seen once. This specimen belongs to a study of blood T cell repertoires in COVID-19. Study summary: From the United States, Italy and Spain came samples of acute and convalescent COVID-19. Sample material is recorded as cDNA or gDNA derived from T cells, B-cell-depleted T cells, or PBMCs.

Per the study methods: Researchers report that nucleated cell counts were estimated from reference gene primer amplification. Libraries were prepared by immunoSEQ multiplex PCR; TCRdb keeps only in-frame clonotypes and omits some of them. From that table come the V and J calls and clone size; the DNA was used to work out D and trimming. The data contain about 110,000 clones, around four fifths of them singletons. Per germline, CDR1 SGHRS and CDR2 YFSETQ. Between the trimmed V and J ends, which lost 4 bases and 7 bases, there was a span of 20 bases. CDR3 length: 15 residues. Sequenced material: peripheral blood. V usage is TRBV5-1 and J usage is TRBJ1-2; maybe TRBD1 (5 bases). This sequence was found in an older man with acute or convalescent COVID-19. The CDR3 sequence: CASSEGVQDLSGYTF. The CDR3 DNA is TGCGCCAGCAGCGAAGGGGTACAGGATTTGAGTGGCTACACCTTC. The full variable domain, its missing parts supplied by reference TRBV5-1 and TRBJ1-2, is KAGVTQTPRYLIKTRGQQVTLSCSPISGHRSVSWYQQTPGQGLQFLFEYFSETQRNKGNFPGRFSGRQFSNSRSEMNVSTLELGDSALYLCASSEGVQDLSGYTFGSGTRLTVV.